A single sample gave rise to the 8 T cell receptor beta chains below, sequenced in a study of blood T cells in healthy people across ages. It was with a sample-barcoded 5' primer and a J-beta primer mix that a second PCR of roughly 7 to 12 cycles was run. TCRdb called the 5' RACE reads again in MiXCR, with one record for every CDR3 protein. Among about 930,000 distinct CDR3 sequences listed, around 29% were seen once. These data were also reused for a study on T cells of mothers and their children.

Sequenced input: blood. The receptors stem from a woman in her thirties or forties in good health.

As regards this clonotype: A much larger clone sits a single nucleotide away, making a read error possible. The chain employs TRBV29-1 and TRBJ2-1, with a weak D call TRBD2 (6 bases). In germline, CDR1 is SQVTM, CDR2 ANQGSEA. CDR3 length: 14 amino acids. Trimming took 7 bases from V and 5 from J, leaving 18 bases between them. The CDR3 nucleotides read TGCAGCGCCGTAAAGACCCTAGCGCACAATGAGCAGTTCTTC. Protein product: CSAVKTLAHNEQFF.

The chain combines TRBV19 with TRBJ1-1; D is ambiguous. V lost 1 base and J 5 bases, leaving 8 bases between the germline ends. The CDR3 spans 13 residues. CDR1 is LNHDA, CDR2 SQIVND, per germline (reference sequence). The CDR3 sequence: CASSIGRGTEAFF. The CDR3, as DNA: TGTGCCAGTAGTATAGGACGGGGTACTGAAGCTTTCTTT. Variable domain in full (rest from reference TRBV19 and TRBJ1-1): DGGITQSPKYLFRKEGQNVTLSCEQNLNHDAMYWYRQDPGQGLRLIYYSQIVNDFQKGDIAEGYSVSREKKESFPLTVTSAQKNPTAFYLCASSIGRGTEAFFGQGTRLTVV.

The CDR3 is CASTTTGQYYGYTF. CDR3 coding DNA: TGTGCCAGCACCACGACCGGACAGTACTATGGCTACACCTTC. The chain couples TRBV28 to TRBJ1-2, with TRBD1 as a possible D gene (6 bases). Germline-derived CDR1 and CDR2 are MDHEN and SYDVKM. The CDR3 is 14 amino acids. Trimming removed 7 bases at V and 3 bases at J, with 15 bases between.

This clonotype was picked up a small number of times. This sequence joins TRBV3-1 and TRBJ2-7; TRBD1 matches at 11 bases. Germline values: CDR1 LGHDT, CDR2 YNNKEL (reference sequence). This CDR3 has 15 amino acids. V lost 5 bases and J lost 2; bases outside the gene matches: 5. The CDR3 here is CASSSTGQGAYEQYF. DNA of the CDR3: TGTGCCAGCAGCTCTACGGGACAGGGGGCCTACGAGCAGTACTTC.

This clonotype has at least ten counts. This chain connects TRBV7-2 to TRBJ1-2, with 9 positions matching TRBD1. Germline V gene sequence: CDR1 SGHTA, CDR2 FQGNSA. The trim removed 5 bases at V and 8 bases at J, leaving 9 bases unmatched. The CDR3 sequence is 14 residues long. This CDR3 is CASSLGGTGQGYTF. CDR3 bases: TGTGCCAGCAGCCTGGGGGGGACAGGGCAAGGCTACACCTTC. Together with reference TRBV7-2 and TRBJ1-2, the CDR3 gives the full variable domain: GAGVSQSPSNKVTEKGKDVELRCDPISGHTALYWYRQSLGQGLEFLIYFQGNSAPDKSGLPSDRFSAERTGGSVSTLTIQRTQQEDSAVYLCASSLGGTGQGYTFGSGTRLTVV.

This clonotype was counted between two and nine times. This chain connects TRBV5-1 to TRBJ1-1; the match to TRBD1 covers 7 bases. J lost 5 bases, V lost 6 bases, and 7 bases had no gene match. The germline gives CDR1 SGHRS, CDR2 YFSETQ. This CDR3 has 13 amino acids. CDR3 sequence: CASKEGAETEAFF. Written as DNA, the CDR3 is TGCGCCAGCAAGGAGGGGGCAGAAACTGAAGCTTTCTTT.

The chain uses TRBV20-1 and TRBJ2-7, with 9 bases matching TRBD2. CDR1 is DFQATT, CDR2 SNEGSKA, per germline (reference sequence). With 6 bases clipped from V and 4 bases from J, the junction kept 13 bases outside the gene matches. This CDR3 has 15 amino acids. The CDR3 sequence is CSARGSGGTRYEQYF. CDR3 DNA: TGCAGTGCACGAGGGAGCGGGGGGACGCGGTACGAGCAGTACTTC.

This clonotype was observed a handful of times. The CDR3 reads CSVEKLGDTEAFF. CDR3 DNA: TGCAGCGTTGAGAAACTGGGGGACACTGAAGCTTTCTTT. The chain links TRBV29-1 to TRBJ1-1, with D tentatively TRBD1 (5 bases). The CDR3 loop spans 13 amino acids. Trimming cost V 3 bases and J 3 bases, with 11 bases left between them. Germline loops: CDR1 SQVTM, CDR2 ANQGSEA. Full variable domain (outside the CDR3, taken from reference TRBV29-1 and TRBJ1-1): SAVISQKPSRDICQRGTSLTIQCQVDSQVTMMFWYRQQPGQSLTLIATANQGSEATYESGFVIDKFPISRPNLTFSTLTVSNMSPEDSSIYLCSVEKLGDTEAFFGQGTRLTVV.